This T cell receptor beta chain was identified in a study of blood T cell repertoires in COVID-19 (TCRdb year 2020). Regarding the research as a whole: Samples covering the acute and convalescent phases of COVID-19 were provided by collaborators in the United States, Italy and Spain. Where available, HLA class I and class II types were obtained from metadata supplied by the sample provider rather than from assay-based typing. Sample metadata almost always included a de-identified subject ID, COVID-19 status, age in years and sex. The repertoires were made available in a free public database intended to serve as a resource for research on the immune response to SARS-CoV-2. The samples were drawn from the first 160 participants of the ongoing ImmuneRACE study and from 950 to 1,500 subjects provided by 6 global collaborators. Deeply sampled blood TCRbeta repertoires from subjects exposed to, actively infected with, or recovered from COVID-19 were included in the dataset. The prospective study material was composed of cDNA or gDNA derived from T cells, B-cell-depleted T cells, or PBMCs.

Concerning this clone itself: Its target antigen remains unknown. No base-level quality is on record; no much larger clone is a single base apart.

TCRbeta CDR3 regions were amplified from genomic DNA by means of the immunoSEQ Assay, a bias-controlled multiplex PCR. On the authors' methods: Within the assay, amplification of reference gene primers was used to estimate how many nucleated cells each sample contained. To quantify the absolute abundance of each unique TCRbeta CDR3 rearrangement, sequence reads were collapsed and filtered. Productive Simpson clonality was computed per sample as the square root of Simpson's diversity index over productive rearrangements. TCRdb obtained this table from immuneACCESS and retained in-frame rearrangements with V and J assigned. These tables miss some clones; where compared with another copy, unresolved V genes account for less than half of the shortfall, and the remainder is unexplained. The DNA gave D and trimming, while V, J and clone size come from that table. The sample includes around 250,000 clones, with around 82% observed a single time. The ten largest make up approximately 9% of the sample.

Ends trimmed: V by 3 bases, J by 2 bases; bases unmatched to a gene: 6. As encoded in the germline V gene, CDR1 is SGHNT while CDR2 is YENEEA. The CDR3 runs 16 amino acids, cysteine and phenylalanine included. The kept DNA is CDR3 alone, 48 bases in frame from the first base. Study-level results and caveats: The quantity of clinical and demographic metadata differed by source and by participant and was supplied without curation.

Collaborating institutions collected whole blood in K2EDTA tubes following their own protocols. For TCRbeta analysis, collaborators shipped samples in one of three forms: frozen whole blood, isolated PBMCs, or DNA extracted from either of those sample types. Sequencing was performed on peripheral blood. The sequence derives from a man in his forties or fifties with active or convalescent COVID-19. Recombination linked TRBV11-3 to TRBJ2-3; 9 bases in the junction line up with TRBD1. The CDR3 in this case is CASSFPGQGFTDTQYF. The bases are TGTGCCAGCAGCTTCCCGGGACAGGGCTTCACAGATACGCAGTATTTT. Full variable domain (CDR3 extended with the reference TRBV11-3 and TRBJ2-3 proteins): EAGVVQSPRYKIIEKKQPVAFWCNPISGHNTLYWYLQNLGQGPELLIRYENEEAVDDSQLPKDRFSAERLKGVDSTLKIQPAELGDSAVYLCASSFPGQGFTDTQYFGPGTRLTVL.